The 14 T cell receptor beta chains given below trace back to one sample, sequenced in a study of CD8 T cells in ankylosing spondylitis. TCRdb reprocessed the 5' RACE reads via MiXCR and lists one record per CDR3 protein. The sample gives about 260,000 distinct CDR3 sequences, 20% of which show up once; roughly 8.3% is in the top ten. Sequencing input: blood, either unsorted or a sorted T cell fraction (not recorded which). The origin of the receptors is a male donor with ankylosing spondylitis or in good health (not recorded which).

This clonotype has ten or more counts. The J gene is TRBJ1-4, the V gene TRBV7-7, with no clear D. The CDR3 is 16 amino acids. CDR1 is SSHAT, CDR2 FNYEAQ, per germline (reference sequence). Trimming removed 1 base from V and 6 bases from J, with 15 bases in between. The CDR3 nucleotides read TGTGCCAGCAGCTTAGTACGCGTTCGGACGGATGAAAAACTGTTTTTT. Amino acid sequence: CASSLVRVRTDEKLFF.

This clonotype was seen more than once but under ten times. This chain connects TRBV12-3 or TRBV12-4 to TRBJ2-5, with a tentative D call TRBD2 (7 bases). This CDR3 comprises 14 residues. Trimming removed 7 bases at V and 5 bases at J, with 17 bases between. Here the CDR3 reads CASTNSGGAETQYF. The CDR3 nucleotides are TGTGCCAGCACCAACTCTGGGGGGGCGGAGACCCAGTACTTC.

The chain joins TRBV24-1 to TRBJ1-1; TRBD1 is a possible D gene (5 bases). This CDR3 spans 11 amino acids. CDR1 is KGHDR, CDR2 SFDVKD, per germline. V lost 5 bases to trimming and J lost 8 bases, with 8 bases between them. The CDR3 sequence is CATSAGREAFF. DNA of the CDR3: TGTGCCACCAGTGCGGGACGAGAAGCTTTCTTT.

This clonotype occurred many times. This chain connects TRBV20-1 to TRBJ2-3; the D gene is possibly TRBD2 (6 bases). CDR1 is DFQATT and CDR2 is SNEGSKA in the germline V gene (reference sequence). V was clipped by 3 bases and J by 2 bases, with 15 bases between them. The length of the CDR3 is 15 residues. CDR3 sequence reads: CSARAAGGDTDTQYF. The CDR3, as DNA: TGCAGTGCTAGGGCGGCAGGCGGGGACACAGATACGCAGTATTTT.

This clonotype was seen a handful of times. The V and J genes are TRBV18 and TRBJ1-6; TRBD1 matches 9 bases. Germline V gene lookup returns CDR1 KGHSH and CDR2 LQKENI. The CDR3 is 15 residues long. After removal of 4 bases from V and 7 bases from J, the junction contained 5 bases not matched to a gene. The chain's CDR3 is CASSRRTGENSPLHF. The CDR3 DNA reads as TGTGCCAGCTCACGACGGACAGGGGAAAATTCACCCCTCCACTTT.

In this sample, this clonotype turned up a few times. The rearrangement uses TRBV5-1 and TRBJ1-2; 11 bases match TRBD1. Germline trimming cut 4 bases from V and 7 bases from J; bases unmatched to any gene: 9. This CDR3 is 15 amino acids long. From germline, CDR1 is SGHRS and CDR2 YFSETQ. In nucleotides, the CDR3 is TGCGCCAGCAGCCCAGATGGACAGGGGGCTGTTGGCTACACCTTC. Encoded protein: CASSPDGQGAVGYTF.

V usage is TRBV7-8 and J usage is TRBJ2-2; D remains ambiguous. Germline CDR1 and CDR2: SGHVS and FQNEAQ. V was shortened by 1 base and J by 1 base, with 7 bases between the two germline ends. This CDR3 is built from 15 residues. In DNA form, the CDR3 reads TGTGCCAGCAGCTTAGAACGGATGAACACCGGGGAGCTGTTTTTT. It specifies CASSLERMNTGELFF. The full variable domain, rest sourced from reference TRBV7-8 and TRBJ2-2, is GAGVSQSPRYKVAKRGQDVALRCDPISGHVSLFWYQQALGQGPEFLTYFQNEAQLDKSGLPSDRFFAERPEGSVSTLKIQRTQQEDSAVYLCASSLERMNTGELFFGEGSRLTVL.

This clonotype came up a few times. This chain uses TRBV5-8 with TRBJ2-7, with D maybe TRBD1 (5 bases). Trimming left V 4 bases short and J 0 bases short, with 14 bases between. Germline CDR1 SGHTS, CDR2 YDEGEE. The CDR3 is 15 residues long. The CDR3 DNA reads as TGTGCCAGCAGCCCGCGACAGAAAACCTCCTACGAGCAGTACGTC. Residues: CASSPRQKTSYEQYV.

The rearrangement joins TRBV5-6 to TRBJ2-7, with a tentative D call TRBD1 (7 bases). This CDR3 comprises 15 residues. The V end was cut by 0 bases, the J end by 2 bases, with 12 bases between. Germline V gives CDR1 SGHDT, CDR2 YYEEEE. The CDR3 spells CASSLGQGGPYEQYV. The CDR3 DNA reads TGTGCCAGCAGCTTGGGTCAGGGGGGACCCTACGAGCAGTACGTC.

This clonotype occurred a few times. V and J are TRBV6-5 and TRBJ2-3, with D possibly TRBD2 on 6 matching bases. The CDR3 sequence is 15 residues long. The V and J ends lost 0 bases and 4 bases respectively, with 11 bases between them. Germline V gives CDR1 MNHEY, CDR2 SVGAGI. Here the CDR3 DNA reads TGTGCCAGCAGTTACTCCCCAGCGGGCGCAGATACGCAGTATTTT. Protein product: CASSYSPAGADTQYF.

This clonotype appeared many times. This sequence joins TRBV5-1 and TRBJ1-1; D not certain. This CDR3 is 15 amino acids long. Between the trimmed V and J ends, which lost 3 bases and 4 bases, there was a span of 16 bases. Germline CDR1 is SGHRS and CDR2 is YFSETQ. The CDR3 DNA reads as TGCGCCAGCAGCTCCGGGGTGGATTTGGGCACTGAAGCTTTCTTT. Encoded protein: CASSSGVDLGTEAFF.

V is TRBV5-1 and J is TRBJ2-2; possibly TRBD1 or TRBD2 for D (5 bases each). The CDR3 runs to 15 residues. Trimming removed 7 bases from V and 4 bases from J, with 17 bases in between. In germline, CDR1 is SGHRS, CDR2 YFSETQ. CDR3 coding DNA: TGCGCCAGCCGAGAGGGACCCTCGGCCACCGGGGAGCTGTTTTTT. Translating gives CASREGPSATGELFF.

V and J are TRBV9 and TRBJ2-5; unclear D gene. V shed 0 bases and J shed 4 bases, with 10 bases lying between them. Germline CDR1 and CDR2: SGDLS and YYNGEE. The CDR3 consists of 14 residues. The CDR3 is CASSVEPQRETQYF. DNA of the CDR3: TGTGCCAGCAGCGTAGAACCACAAAGAGAGACCCAGTACTTC.

This clonotype was observed a few times. The V call is TRBV5-1, the J call TRBJ2-5; D is ambiguous. Trimming cost V 2 bases and J 1 base, with 3 bases left between them. The CDR3 is 12 amino acids. Germline CDR1 SGHRS, CDR2 YFSETQ. The CDR3 is CASSFPQETQYF. For the CDR3, the DNA is TGCGCCAGCAGCTTCCCCCAAGAGACCCAGTACTTC. Full variable domain (missing parts from reference TRBV5-1 and TRBJ2-5): KAGVTQTPRYLIKTRGQQVTLSCSPISGHRSVSWYQQTPGQGLQFLFEYFSETQRNKGNFPGRFSGRQFSNSRSEMNVSTLELGDSALYLCASSFPQETQYFGPGTRLLVL.